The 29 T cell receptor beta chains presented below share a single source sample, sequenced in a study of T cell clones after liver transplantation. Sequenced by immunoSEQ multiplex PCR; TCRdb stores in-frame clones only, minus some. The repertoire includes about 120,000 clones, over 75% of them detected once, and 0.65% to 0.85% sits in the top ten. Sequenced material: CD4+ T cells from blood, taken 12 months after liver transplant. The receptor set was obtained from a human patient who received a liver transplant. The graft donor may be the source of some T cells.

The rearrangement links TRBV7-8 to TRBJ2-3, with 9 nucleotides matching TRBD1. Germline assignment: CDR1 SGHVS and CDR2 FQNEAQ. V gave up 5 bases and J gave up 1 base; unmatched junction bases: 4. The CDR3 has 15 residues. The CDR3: CASSGGQGGTDTQYF. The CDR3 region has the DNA TGTGCCAGCAGCGGGGGACAGGGAGGCACAGATACGCAGTATTTT. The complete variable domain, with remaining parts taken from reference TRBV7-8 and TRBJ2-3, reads GAGVSQSPRYKVAKRGQDVALRCDPISGHVSLFWYQQALGQGPEFLTYFQNEAQLDKSGLPSDRFFAERPEGSVSTLKIQRTQQEDSAVYLCASSGGQGGTDTQYFGPGTRLTVL.

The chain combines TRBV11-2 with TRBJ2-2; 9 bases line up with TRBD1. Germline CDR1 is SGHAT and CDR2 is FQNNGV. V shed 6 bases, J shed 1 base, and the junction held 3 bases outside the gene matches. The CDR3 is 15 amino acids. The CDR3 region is CASRQTGGNTGELFF. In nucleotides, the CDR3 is TGTGCCAGCAGACAGACAGGGGGGAACACCGGGGAGCTGTTTTTT.

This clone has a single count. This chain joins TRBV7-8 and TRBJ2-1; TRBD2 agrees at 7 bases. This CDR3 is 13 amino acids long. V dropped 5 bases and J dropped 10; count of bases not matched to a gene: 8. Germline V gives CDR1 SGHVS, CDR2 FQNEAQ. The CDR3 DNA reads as TGTGCCAGCAGCGGCGGGAGTCAAGGGGAGCAGTTCTTC. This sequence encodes CASSGGSQGEQFF.

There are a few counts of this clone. The CDR3 bases are TGTGCCAGCAGACTTATTAAAGATACGCAGTATTTT. It is translated as CASRLIKDTQYF. The J gene is TRBJ2-3, the V gene TRBV2, with D hard to call. The germline CDR1 and CDR2 sequences are SNHLY and FYNNEI. The CDR3 loop spans 12 amino acids. Trimming cost V 6 bases and J 5 bases, with 9 bases left between them.

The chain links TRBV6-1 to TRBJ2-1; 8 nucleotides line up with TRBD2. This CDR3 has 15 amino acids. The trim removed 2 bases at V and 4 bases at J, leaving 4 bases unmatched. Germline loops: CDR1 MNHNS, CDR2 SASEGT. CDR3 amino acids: CASSERASGYNEQFF. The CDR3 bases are TGTGCCAGCAGTGAAAGGGCTAGCGGGTACAATGAGCAGTTCTTC.

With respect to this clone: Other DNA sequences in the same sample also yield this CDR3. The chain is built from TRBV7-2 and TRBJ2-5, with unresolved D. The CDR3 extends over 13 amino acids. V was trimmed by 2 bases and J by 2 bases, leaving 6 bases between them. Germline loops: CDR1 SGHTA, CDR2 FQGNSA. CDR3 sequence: CASSLYGQETQYF. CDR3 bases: TGTGCCAGCAGCTTATACGGGCAAGAGACCCAGTACTTC.

The CDR3 sequence: CASSLDFITRELFF. CDR3 sequence (DNA): TGTGCCAGCAGCTTAGATTTTATTACCCGGGAGCTGTTTTTT. The chain recombines TRBV11-2 with TRBJ2-2, with D unresolved. CDR3 length: 14 amino acids. CDR1 and CDR2 from the germline V gene are SGHAT and FQNNGV. V lost 0 bases and J lost 9, with 11 bases in between.

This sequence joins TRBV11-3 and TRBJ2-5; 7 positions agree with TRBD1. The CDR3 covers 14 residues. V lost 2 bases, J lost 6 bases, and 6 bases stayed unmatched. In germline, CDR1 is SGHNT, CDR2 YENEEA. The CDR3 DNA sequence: TGTGCCAGCAGCTTAACGACAGGGATCCAGACCCAGTACTTC. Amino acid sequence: CASSLTTGIQTQYF.

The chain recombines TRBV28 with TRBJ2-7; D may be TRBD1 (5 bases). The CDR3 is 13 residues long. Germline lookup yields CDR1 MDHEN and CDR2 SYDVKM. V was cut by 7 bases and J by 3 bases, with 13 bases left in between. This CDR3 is CASTMTVNYEQYF. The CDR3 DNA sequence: TGTGCCAGCACTATGACAGTCAACTACGAGCAGTACTTC.

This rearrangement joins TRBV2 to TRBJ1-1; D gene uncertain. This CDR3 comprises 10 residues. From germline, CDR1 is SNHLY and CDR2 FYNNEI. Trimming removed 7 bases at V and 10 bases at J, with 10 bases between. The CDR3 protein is CASIRRVAFF. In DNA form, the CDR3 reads TGTGCCAGCATTAGGAGGGTAGCTTTCTTT.

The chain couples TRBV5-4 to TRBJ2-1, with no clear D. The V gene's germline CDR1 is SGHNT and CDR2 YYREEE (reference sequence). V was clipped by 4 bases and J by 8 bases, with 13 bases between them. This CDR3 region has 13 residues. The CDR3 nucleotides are TGTGCCAGCAGCCCCCGGTCCCAAGATGAGCAGTTCTTC. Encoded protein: CASSPRSQDEQFF.

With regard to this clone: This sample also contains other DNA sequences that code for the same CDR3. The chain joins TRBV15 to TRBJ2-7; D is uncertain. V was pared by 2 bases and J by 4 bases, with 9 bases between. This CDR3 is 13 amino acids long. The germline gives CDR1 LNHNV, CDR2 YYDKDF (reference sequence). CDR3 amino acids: CATSRPGPYEQYF. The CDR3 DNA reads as TGTGCCACCAGCAGACCCGGACCTTACGAGCAGTACTTC.

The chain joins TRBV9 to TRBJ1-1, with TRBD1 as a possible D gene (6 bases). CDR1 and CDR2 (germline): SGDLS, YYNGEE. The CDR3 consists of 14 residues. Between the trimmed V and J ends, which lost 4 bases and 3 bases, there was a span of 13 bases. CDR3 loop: CASSTRTEYTEAFF. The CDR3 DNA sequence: TGTGCCAGCAGCACGCGGACAGAGTACACTGAAGCTTTCTTT.

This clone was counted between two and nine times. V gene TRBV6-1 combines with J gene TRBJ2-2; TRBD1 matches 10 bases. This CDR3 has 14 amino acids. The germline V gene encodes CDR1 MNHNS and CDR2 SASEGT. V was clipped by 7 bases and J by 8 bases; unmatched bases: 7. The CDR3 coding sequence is TGTGCCAGCAACCGACAGGGGGCGGCGGGGGAGCTGTTTTTT. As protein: CASNRQGAAGELFF.

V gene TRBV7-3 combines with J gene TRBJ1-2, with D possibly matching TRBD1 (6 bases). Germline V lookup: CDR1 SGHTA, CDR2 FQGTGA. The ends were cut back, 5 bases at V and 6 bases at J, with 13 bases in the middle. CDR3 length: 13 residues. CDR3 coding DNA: TGTGCCAGCAGCCCGAGAGGGGGGGATGGCTACACCTTC. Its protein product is CASSPRGGDGYTF.

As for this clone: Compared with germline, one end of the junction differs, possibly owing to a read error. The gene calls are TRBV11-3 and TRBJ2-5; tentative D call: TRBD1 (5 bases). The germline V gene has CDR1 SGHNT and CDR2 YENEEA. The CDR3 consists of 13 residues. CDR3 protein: CVSSLGQGETQYF. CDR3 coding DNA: TGTGTCAGCAGCTTGGGGCAAGGGGAGACCCAGTACTTC.

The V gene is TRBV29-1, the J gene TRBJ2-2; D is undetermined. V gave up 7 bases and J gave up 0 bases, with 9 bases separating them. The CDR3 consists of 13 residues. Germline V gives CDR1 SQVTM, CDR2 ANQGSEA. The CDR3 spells CSASKANTGELFF. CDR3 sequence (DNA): TGCAGCGCTAGTAAGGCGAACACCGGGGAGCTGTTTTTT.

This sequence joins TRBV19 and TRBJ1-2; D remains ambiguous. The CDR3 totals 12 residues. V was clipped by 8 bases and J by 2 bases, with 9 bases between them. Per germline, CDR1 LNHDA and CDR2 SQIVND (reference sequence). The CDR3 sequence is CASSTLNYGYTF. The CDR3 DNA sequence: TGTGCCAGTTCGACATTGAACTATGGCTACACCTTC.

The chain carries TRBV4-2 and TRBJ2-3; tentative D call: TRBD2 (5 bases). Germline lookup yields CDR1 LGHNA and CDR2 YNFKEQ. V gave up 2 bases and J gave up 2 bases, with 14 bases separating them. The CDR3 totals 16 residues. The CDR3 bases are TGTGCCAGCAGCCAACGCGGTACAGCGGACACAGATACGCAGTATTTT. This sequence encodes CASSQRGTADTDTQYF.

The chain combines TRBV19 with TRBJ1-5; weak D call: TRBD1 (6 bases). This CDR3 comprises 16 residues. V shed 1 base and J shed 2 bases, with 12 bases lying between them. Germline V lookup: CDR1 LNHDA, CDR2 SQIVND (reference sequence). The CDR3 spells CASSIAGGTGNQPQHF. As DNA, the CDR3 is TGTGCCAGTAGTATAGCGGGGGGCACGGGCAATCAGCCCCAGCATTTT. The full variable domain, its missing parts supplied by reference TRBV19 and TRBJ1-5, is DGGITQSPKYLFRKEGQNVTLSCEQNLNHDAMYWYRQDPGQGLRLIYYSQIVNDFQKGDIAEGYSVSREKKESFPLTVTSAQKNPTAFYLCASSIAGGTGNQPQHFGDGTRLSIL.

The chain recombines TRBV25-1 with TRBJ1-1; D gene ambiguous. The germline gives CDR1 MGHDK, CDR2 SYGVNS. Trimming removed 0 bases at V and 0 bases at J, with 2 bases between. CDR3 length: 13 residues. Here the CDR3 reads CASSEYMNTEAFF. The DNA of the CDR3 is TGTGCCAGCAGTGAATACATGAACACTGAAGCTTTCTTT.

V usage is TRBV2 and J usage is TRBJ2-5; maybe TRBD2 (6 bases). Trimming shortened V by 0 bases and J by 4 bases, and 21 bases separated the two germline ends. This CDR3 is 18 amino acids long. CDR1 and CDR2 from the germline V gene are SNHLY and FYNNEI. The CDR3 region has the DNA TGTGCCAGCAGTGAAGCGCTTCGGAGGGACTCCAAGAGAGAGACCCAGTACTTC. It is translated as CASSEALRRDSKRETQYF.

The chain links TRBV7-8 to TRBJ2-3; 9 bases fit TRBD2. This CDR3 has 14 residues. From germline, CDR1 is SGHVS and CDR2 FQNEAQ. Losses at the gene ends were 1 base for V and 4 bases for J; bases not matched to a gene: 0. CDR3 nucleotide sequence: TGTGCCAGCAGCTTAGGCGGGAGGGCAGATACGCAGTATTTT. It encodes CASSLGGRADTQYF. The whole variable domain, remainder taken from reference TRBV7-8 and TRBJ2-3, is GAGVSQSPRYKVAKRGQDVALRCDPISGHVSLFWYQQALGQGPEFLTYFQNEAQLDKSGLPSDRFFAERPEGSVSTLKIQRTQQEDSAVYLCASSLGGRADTQYFGPGTRLTVL.

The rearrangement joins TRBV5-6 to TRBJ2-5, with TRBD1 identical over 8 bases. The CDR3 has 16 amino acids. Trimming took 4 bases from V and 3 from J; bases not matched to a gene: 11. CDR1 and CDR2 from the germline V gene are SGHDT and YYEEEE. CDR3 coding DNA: TGTGCCAGCAGCCAAAGACAGGGGAGTTGGGAAGAGACCCAGTACTTC. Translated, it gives CASSQRQGSWEETQYF.

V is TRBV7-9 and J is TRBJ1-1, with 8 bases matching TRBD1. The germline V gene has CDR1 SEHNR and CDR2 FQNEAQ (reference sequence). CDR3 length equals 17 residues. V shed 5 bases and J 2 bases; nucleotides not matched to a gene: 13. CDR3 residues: CASSLQLTGERNTEAFF. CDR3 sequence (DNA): TGTGCCAGCAGCCTACAACTGACAGGGGAAAGAAACACTGAAGCTTTCTTT.

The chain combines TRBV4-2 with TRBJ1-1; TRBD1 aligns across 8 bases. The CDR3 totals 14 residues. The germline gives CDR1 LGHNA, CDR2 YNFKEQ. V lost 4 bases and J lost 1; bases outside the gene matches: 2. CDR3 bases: TGTGCCAGCAGCCCTGGGACAGGGAACACTGAAGCTTTCTTT. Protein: CASSPGTGNTEAFF.

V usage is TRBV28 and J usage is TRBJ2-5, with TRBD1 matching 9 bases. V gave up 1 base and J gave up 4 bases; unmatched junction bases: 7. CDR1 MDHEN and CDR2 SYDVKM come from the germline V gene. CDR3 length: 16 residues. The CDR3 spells CASSLSGQGGSETQYF. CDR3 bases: TGTGCCAGCAGTTTATCGGGACAGGGTGGGTCAGAGACCCAGTACTTC.

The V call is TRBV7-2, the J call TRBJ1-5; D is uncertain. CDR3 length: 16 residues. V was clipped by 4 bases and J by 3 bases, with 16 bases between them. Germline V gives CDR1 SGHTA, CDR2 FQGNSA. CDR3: CASSSRASQLNQPQHF. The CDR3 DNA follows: TGTGCCAGCAGCTCCCGAGCGTCTCAACTCAATCAGCCCCAGCATTTT.

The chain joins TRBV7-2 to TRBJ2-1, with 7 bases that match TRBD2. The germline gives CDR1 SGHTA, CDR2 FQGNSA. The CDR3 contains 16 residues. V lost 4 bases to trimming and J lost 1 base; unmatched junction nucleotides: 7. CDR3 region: CASSSASGLSYNEQFF. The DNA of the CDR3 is TGTGCCAGCAGCTCCGCTAGCGGCTTATCCTACAATGAGCAGTTCTTC.